This TCR beta chain was identified during a study of monozygotic twins with inflammatory bowel disease. Study-level findings and limits: Neither one strong signal nor one clonotype associated with IBD was supported.

Germline V gives CDR1 SEHNR, CDR2 FQNEAQ (reference sequence). The CDR3 is made up of 17 amino acids. Concerning this clonotype itself: Its antigen is unidentified.

The input for each TCR library was approximately 4,000 ng of total RNA. From its re-call of the 5' RACE reads, TCRdb lists each CDR3 protein once, without DNA. Here the sample table reports around 380,000 distinct CDR3 sequences. Sequenced sample: blood. The TCR was taken from a human donor with ulcerative colitis or Crohn's disease, or a healthy co-twin of an affected twin (not recorded which). V is TRBV7-9 and J is TRBJ2-2; with no DNA, the TCRdb D assignment of TRBD1 cannot be verified. CDR3 sequence: CASSPGGGASYTGELFF.